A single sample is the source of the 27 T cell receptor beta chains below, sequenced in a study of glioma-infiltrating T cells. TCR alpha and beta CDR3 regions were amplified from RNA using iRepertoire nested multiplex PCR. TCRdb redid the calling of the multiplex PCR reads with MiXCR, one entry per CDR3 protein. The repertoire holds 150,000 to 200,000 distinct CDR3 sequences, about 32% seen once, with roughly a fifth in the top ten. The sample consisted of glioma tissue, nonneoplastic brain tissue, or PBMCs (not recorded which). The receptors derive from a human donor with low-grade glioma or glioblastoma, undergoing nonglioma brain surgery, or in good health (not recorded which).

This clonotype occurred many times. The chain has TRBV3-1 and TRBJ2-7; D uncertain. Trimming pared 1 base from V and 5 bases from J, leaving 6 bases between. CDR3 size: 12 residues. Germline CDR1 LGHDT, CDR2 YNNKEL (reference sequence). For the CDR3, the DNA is TGTGCCAGCAGCCAAGTGCGCGACGAGCAGTACTTC. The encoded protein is CASSQVRDEQYF.

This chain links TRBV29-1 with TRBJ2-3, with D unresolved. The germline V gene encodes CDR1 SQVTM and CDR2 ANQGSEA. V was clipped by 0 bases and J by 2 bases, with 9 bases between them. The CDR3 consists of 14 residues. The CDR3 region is CSVEDRTTTDTQYF. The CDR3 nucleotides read TGCAGCGTTGAAGATCGGACCACCACAGATACGCAGTATTTT.

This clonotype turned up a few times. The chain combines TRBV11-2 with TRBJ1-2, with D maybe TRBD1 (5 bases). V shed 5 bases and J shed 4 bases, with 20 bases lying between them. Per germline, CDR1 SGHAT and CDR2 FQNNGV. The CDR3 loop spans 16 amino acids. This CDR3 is CASSQGWGEPFYGYTF. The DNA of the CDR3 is TGTGCCAGCAGCCAAGGATGGGGGGAACCGTTCTATGGCTACACCTTC.

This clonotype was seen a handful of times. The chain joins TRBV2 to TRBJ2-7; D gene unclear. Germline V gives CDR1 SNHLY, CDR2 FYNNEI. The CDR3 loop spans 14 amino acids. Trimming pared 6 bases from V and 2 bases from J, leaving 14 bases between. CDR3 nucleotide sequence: TGTGCCAGCAGAGATTGGGGATTAACCTACGAGCAGTACTTC. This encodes CASRDWGLTYEQYF.

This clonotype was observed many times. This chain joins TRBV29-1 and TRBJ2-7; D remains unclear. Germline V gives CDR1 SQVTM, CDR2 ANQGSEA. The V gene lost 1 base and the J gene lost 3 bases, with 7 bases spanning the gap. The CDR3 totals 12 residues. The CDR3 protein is CSVEGSSYEQYF. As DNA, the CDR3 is TGCAGCGTTGAAGGCAGCAGCTACGAGCAGTACTTC.

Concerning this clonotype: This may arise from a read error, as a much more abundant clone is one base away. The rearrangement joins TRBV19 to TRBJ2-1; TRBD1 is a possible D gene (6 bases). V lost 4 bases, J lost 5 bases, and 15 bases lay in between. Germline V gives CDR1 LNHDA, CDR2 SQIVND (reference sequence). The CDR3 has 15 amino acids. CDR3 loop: CASSKGQSGNNEQFF. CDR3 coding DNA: TGTGCCAGTAGTAAAGGACAGTCGGGTAACAATGAGCAGTTCTTC.

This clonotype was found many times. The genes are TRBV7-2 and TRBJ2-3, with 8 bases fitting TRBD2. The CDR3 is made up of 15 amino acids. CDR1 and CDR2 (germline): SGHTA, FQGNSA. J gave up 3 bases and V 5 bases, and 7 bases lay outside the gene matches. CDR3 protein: CASSVSGTRTDTQYF. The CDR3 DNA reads TGTGCCAGCAGCGTCTCCGGGACTAGGACAGATACGCAGTATTTT.

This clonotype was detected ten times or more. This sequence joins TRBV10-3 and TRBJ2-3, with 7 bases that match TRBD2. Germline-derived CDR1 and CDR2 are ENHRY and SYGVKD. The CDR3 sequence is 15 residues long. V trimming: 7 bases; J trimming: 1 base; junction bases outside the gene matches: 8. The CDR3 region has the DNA TGTGCCATCACGGCGGGAGTGGGGGGCACAGATACGCAGTATTTT. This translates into CAITAGVGGTDTQYF.

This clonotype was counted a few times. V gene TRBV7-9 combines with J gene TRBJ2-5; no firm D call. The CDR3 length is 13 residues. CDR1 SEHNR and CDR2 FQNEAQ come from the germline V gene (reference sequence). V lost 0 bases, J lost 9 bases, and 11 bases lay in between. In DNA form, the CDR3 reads TGTGCCAGCAGCTTAGCTGCGTTCCGGGCCCAGTACTTC. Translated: CASSLAAFRAQYF.

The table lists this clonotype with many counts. The CDR3 spells CSARGDRLGSGNTIYF. For the CDR3, the DNA is TGCAGTGCTAGAGGAGACAGGCTAGGCTCTGGAAACACCATATATTTT. The genes are TRBV20-1 and TRBJ1-3; TRBD1 might be the D (6 bases). The ends were cut back, 1 base at V and 0 bases at J, with 13 bases in the middle. The CDR3 runs 16 residues. Germline V gives CDR1 DFQATT, CDR2 SNEGSKA (reference sequence).

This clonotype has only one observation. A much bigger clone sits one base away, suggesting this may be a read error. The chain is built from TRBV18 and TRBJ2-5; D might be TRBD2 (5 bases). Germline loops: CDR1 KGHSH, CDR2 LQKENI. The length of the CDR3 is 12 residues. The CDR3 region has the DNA TGTGCCAGCTCACCGGAGGAAGAGATCCAGTACTTC. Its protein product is CASSPEEEIQYF.

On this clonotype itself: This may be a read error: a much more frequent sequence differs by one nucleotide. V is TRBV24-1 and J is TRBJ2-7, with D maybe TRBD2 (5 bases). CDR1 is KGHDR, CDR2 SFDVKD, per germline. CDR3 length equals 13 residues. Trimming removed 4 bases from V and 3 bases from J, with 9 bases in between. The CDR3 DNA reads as TGTGCCACCAGTGACGGGGAAAGCTACGAGCAGTACTTC. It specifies CATSDGESYEQYF.

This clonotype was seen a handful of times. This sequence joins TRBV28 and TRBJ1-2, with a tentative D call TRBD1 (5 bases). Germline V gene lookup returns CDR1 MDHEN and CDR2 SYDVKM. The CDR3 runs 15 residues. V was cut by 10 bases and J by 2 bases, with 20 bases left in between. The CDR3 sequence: CATYFAGRGNYGYTF. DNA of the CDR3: TGTGCCACCTACTTTGCGGGGAGGGGAAACTATGGCTACACCTTC.

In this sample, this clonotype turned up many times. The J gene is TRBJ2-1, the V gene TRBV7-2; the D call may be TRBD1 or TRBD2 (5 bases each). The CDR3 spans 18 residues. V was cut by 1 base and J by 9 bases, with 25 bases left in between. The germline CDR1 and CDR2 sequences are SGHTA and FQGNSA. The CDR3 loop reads CASSLGGADSRVRGEQFF. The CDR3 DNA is TGTGCCAGCAGCTTAGGTGGGGCCGACTCGCGGGTCCGAGGTGAGCAGTTCTTC. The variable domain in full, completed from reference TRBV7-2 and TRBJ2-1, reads GAGVSQSPSNKVTEKGKDVELRCDPISGHTALYWYRQSLGQGLEFLIYFQGNSAPDKSGLPSDRFSAERTGGSVSTLTIQRTQQEDSAVYLCASSLGGADSRVRGEQFFGPGTRLTVL.

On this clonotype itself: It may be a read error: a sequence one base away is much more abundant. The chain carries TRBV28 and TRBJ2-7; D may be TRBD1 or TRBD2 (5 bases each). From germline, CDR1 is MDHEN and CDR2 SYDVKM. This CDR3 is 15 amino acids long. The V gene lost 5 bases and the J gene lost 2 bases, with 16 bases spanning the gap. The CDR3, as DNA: TGTGCCAGCAGTGCCGCAGGGACGGATACCTACGAGCAGTACTTC. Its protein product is CASSAAGTDTYEQYF.

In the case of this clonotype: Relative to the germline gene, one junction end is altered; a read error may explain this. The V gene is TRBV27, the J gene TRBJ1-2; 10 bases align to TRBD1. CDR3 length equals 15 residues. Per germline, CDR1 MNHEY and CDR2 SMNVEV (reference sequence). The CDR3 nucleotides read TGTGCCAGCAGACGACAGGGGGCGGGGAACTATTGCTACACCTTC. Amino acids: CASRRQGAGNYCYTF.

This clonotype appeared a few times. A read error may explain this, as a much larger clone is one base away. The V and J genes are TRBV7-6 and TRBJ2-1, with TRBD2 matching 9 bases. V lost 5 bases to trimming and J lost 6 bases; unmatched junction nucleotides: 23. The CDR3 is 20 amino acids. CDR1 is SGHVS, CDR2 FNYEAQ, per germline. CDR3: CASSAFLLASGILIGNEQFF. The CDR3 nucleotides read TGTGCCAGCAGCGCATTCCTATTGGCTAGCGGGATTTTGATCGGCAATGAGCAGTTCTTC.

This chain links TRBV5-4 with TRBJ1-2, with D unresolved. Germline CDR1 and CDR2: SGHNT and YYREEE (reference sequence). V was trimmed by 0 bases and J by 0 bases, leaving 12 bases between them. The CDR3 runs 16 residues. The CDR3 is CASSLVREAANYGYTF. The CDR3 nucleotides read TGTGCCAGCAGCTTGGTAAGGGAGGCCGCTAACTATGGCTACACCTTC.

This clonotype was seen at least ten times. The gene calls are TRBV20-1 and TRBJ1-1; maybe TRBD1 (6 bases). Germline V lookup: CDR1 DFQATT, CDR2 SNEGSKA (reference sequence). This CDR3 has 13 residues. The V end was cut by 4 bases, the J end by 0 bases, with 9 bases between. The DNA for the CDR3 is TGCAGTGCTACCAGGGGCATGAACACTGAAGCTTTCTTT. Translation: CSATRGMNTEAFF.

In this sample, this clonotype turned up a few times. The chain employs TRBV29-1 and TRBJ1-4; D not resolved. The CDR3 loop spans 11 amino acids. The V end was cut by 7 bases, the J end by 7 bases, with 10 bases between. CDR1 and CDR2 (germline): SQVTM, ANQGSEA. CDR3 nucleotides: TGCAGCGCGGAAACGGGTGAAAAACTGTTTTTT. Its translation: CSAETGEKLFF.

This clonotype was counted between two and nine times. This CDR3 is CASSLDGGGVYEQYF. The CDR3 DNA follows: TGTGCCAGCAGCTTAGACGGGGGGGGGGTCTACGAGCAGTACTTC. The rearrangement links TRBV7-2 to TRBJ2-7; 8 nucleotides match TRBD2. V was pared by 1 base and J by 3 bases, with 5 bases of the junction left unmatched. The CDR3 loop spans 15 amino acids. CDR1 is SGHTA, CDR2 FQGNSA, per germline.

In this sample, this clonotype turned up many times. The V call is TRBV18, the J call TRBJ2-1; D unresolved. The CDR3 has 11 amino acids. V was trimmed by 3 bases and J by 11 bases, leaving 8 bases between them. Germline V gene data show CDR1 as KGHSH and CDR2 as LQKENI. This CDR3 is CASSPLIKQFF. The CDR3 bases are TGTGCCAGCTCACCCCTCATTAAGCAGTTCTTC.

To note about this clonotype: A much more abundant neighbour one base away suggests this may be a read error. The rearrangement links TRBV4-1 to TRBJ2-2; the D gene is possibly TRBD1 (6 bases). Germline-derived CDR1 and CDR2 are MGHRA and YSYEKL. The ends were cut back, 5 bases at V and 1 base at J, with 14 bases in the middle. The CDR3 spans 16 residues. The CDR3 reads CASSGLPDRNTGELFF. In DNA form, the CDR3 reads TGCGCCAGCAGCGGACTTCCGGACAGGAACACCGGGGAGCTGTTTTTT.

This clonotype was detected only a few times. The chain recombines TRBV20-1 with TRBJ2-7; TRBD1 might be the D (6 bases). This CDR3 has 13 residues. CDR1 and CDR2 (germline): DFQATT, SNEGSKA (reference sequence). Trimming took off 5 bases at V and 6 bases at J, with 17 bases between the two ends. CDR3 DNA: TGCAGTGCTGATCGCCGACAGGAGCTCGAGCAGTACTTC. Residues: CSADRRQELEQYF.

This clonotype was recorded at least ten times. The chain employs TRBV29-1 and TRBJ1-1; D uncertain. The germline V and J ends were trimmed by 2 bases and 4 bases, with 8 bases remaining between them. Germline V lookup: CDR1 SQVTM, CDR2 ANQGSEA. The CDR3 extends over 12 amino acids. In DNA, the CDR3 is TGCAGCGTTGAACAGGCGGGCACTGAAGCTTTCTTT. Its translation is CSVEQAGTEAFF.

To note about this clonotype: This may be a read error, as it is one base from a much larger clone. CDR3 coding DNA: TGTGCCAGCAGCTTGGGGACAGGGGACTCTGGGGCCAACGTCCGGACTTTC. Amino acid sequence: CASSLGTGDSGANVRTF. The chain joins TRBV7-9 to TRBJ2-6, with 10 bases matching TRBD1. Germline V gene lookup returns CDR1 SEHNR and CDR2 FQNEAQ (reference sequence). The CDR3 totals 17 residues.

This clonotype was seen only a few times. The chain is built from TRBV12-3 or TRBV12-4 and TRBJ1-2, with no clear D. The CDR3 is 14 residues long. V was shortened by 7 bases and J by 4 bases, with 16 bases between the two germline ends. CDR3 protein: CASTEREAGYGYTF. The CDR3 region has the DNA TGTGCCAGCACTGAAAGGGAGGCCGGCTATGGCTACACCTTC.